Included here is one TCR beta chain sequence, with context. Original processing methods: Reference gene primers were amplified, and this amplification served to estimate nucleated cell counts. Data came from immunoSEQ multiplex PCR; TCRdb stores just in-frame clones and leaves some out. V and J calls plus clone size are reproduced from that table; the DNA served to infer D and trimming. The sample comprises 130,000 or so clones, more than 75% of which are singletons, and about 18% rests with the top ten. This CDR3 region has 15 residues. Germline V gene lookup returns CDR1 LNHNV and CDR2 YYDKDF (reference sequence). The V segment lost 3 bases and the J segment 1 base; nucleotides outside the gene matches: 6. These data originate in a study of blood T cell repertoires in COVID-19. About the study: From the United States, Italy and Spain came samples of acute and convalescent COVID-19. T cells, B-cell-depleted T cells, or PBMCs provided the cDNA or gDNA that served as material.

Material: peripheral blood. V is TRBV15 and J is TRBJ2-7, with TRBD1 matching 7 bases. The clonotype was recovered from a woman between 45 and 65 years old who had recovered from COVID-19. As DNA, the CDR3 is TGTGCCACCAGCAGGGGACAGACAACTTCCTACGAGCAGTACTTC. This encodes CATSRGQTTSYEQYF.